This T cell receptor beta chain was identified in a study of blood T cell repertoires in COVID-19 (dated by TCRdb to the early 2020s). Regarding the study in general: Collaborator samples came from the United States, Italy and Spain and covered acute and convalescent phases of COVID-19. The prospective study material was composed of cDNA or gDNA derived from T cells, B-cell-depleted T cells, or PBMCs. Subjects who had been exposed to COVID-19, were actively infected with it, or had recovered from it provided the deeply sampled blood TCRbeta repertoires that made up the dataset. The repertoires were released in a freely available public database intended as a resource for research on the immune response to SARS-CoV-2. The samples were drawn from the first 160 participants of the ongoing ImmuneRACE study and from 1,200 or so subjects provided by 6 global collaborators. Sample metadata almost always included a de-identified subject ID, COVID-19 status, age in years and sex. Where HLA class I and class II types were available, the types were taken from metadata supplied by the sample provider, not from assay-based typing.

As for this clone: Its binding antigen is unknown. Per-base quality was not reported, and no clone a single base away is much larger than it.

General findings and caveats noted by the study authors: Clinical and demographic metadata were provided uncurated, with the amount varying by source and participant.

TCRbeta CDR3 regions were amplified from genomic DNA using the immunoSEQ Assay, a bias-controlled multiplex PCR. Per the source publication's procedure: The number of nucleated cells in each sample was estimated from the amplification of reference gene primers within the assay. To quantify the absolute abundance of each unique TCRbeta CDR3 rearrangement, sequence reads were collapsed and filtered. Productive Simpson clonality was computed per sample as the square root of Simpson's diversity index over productive rearrangements. TCRdb retrieved this table from immuneACCESS and kept in-frame rearrangements only. Not all clones are present; in checked studies, unresolved V genes account for under half, and no reason is known for the remainder. V, J and clone size are those of that table, while D and trimming were read from the DNA. In this sample the table shows about 37,000 clones, less than 85% of which occur a single time. The ten largest clones represent around 15% of the sample.

Whole blood was collected in K2EDTA tubes by collaborating institutions according to the institutions' own protocols. Collaborator samples were shipped for TCRbeta analysis as frozen whole blood, isolated PBMCs, or DNA extracted from either sample type. The CDR3 numbers 15 residues from cysteine through phenylalanine. Solely the CDR3 DNA is kept, with 45 bases framed from the first base. The germline V gene sets CDR1 to SGDLS and CDR2 to YYNGEE. Trimming removed 6 bases from V and 2 bases from J; the gene matches leave 10 bases unexplained. The sequence links TRBV9 to TRBJ2-5; 7 bases in between match TRBD2. Sample: peripheral blood. This sequence originates from a woman aged 65 to 85 with acute or convalescent COVID-19. The bases read TGTGCCAGCACCCGGGGAGCGGGAAATCAAGAGACCCAGTACTTC. Its coded protein is CASTRGAGNQETQYF.